Sequencing of this T cell receptor (beta chain) was carried out in a study of T cell responses to AZD1222 COVID-19 vaccine. Study background: Pooling covered second doses at about 4 or about 12 weeks.

CDR3 size: 13 residues. Germline V gene data show CDR1 as SGHVS and CDR2 as FQNEAQ. V shed 5 bases and J shed 6 bases, with 13 bases lying between them. Assay: immunoSEQ multiplex PCR; the TCRdb copy retains only in-frame clones and omits some. The table records about 140,000 clones, 89% of them present only once. Study-wide points: Donors were chiefly white British, with a greater number of females, and clonal diversity was perhaps underestimated. AZD1222 recipients seropositive at baseline numbered only five to seven. Two AZD1222 doses significantly raised spike-specific TCR breadth and depth over controls.

Turning to this clone: Its matching antigen is unknown.

This material consisted of peripheral blood, taken on day 0 of AZD1222 vaccination. The TCR was taken from an adult in good health. The gene calls are TRBV7-8 and TRBJ1-1, with a tentative D call TRBD1 (5 bases). Here the CDR3 reads CASSPWGGAEAFF. The CDR3 DNA sequence: TGTGCCAGCAGCCCATGGGGCGGGGCTGAAGCTTTCTTT.